This T cell receptor beta chain was recovered during a study of tumor and adjacent non-tumor tissue in lung cancer. Study context: Stage I to III disease affected about nine men and roughly five women aged roughly 31 to 80. Each sample yielded a few million productive TCRbeta reads on average.

Overall study findings and caveats: In normal lung, the top 100 clones were significantly more dominant than in tumor. Compared with tumor, normal lung showed significantly lower TCR diversity.

About this clonotype itself: Its antigen is still unknown.

Three rounds of nested PCR, following a modified ARM-PCR protocol, produced the TCRbeta library. TCRdb re-called the multiplex PCR reads through MiXCR, storing one row per CDR3 protein. The sample records about 60,000 distinct CDR3 sequences, roughly two thirds being singletons. The template was RNA from unsorted bulk tissue. Distant lung tissue was collected more than 3 cm away from the tumor edge. This TCR derives from a man aged 65 to 79 with non-small cell lung cancer. The specimen sequenced was distant non-tumor lung tissue.

The CDR3 reads CASSILRQGRPQGEKLFF. The CDR3 region has the DNA TGTGCCAGTAGTATCCTCCGACAAGGACGCCCACAGGGTGAAAAACTGTTTTTT. This chain links TRBV19 with TRBJ1-4; the D gene is possibly TRBD1 (6 bases). This CDR3 is 18 amino acids long. V was cut by 3 bases and J by 7 bases, with 24 bases left in between. CDR1 and CDR2 (germline): LNHDA, SQIVND (reference sequence).